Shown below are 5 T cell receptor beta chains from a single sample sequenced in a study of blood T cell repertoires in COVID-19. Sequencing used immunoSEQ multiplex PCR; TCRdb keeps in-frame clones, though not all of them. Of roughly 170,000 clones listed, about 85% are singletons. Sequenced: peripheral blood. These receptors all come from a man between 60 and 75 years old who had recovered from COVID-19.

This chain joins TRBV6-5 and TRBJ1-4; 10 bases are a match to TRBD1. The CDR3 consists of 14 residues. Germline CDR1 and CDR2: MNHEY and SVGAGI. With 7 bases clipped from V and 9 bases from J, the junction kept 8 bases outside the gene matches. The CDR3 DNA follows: TGTGCCAGCATGTCTAGGACAGGGGGACAAAAACTGTTTTTT. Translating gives CASMSRTGGQKLFF.

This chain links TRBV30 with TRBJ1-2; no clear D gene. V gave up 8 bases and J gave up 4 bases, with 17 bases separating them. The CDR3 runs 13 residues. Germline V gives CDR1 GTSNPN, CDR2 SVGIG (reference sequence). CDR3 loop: CARLEPTGYGYTF. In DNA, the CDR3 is TGTGCCCGGTTGGAGCCCACGGGCTATGGCTACACCTTC.

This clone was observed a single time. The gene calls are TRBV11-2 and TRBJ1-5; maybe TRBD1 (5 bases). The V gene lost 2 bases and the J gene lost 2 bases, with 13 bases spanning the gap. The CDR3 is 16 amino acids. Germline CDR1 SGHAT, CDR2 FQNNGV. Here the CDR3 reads CASSLRSGHGNQPQHF. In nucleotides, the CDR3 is TGTGCCAGCAGCTTAAGGTCAGGGCATGGCAATCAGCCCCAGCATTTT.

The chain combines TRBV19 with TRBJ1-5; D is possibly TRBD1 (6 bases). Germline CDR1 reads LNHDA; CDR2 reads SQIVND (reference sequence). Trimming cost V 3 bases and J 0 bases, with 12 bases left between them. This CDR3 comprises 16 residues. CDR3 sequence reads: CASSIKGQFSNQPQHF. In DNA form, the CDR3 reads TGTGCCAGTAGTATTAAAGGACAGTTTAGCAATCAGCCCCAGCATTTT.

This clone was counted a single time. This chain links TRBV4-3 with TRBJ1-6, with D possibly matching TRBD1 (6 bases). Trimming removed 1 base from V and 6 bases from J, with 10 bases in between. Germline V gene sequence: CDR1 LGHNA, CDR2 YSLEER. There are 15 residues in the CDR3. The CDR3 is CASSQAGQRNSPLHF. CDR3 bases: TGCGCCAGCAGCCAAGCCGGACAGCGTAATTCACCCCTCCACTTT.